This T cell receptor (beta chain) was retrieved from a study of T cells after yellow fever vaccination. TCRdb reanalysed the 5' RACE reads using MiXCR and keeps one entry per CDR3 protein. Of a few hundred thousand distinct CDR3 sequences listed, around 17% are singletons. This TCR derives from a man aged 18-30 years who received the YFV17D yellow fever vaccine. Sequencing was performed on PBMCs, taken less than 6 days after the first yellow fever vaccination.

The DNA for the CDR3 is TGTGCCTGGATGGACAGGGGGCCGGGCAATCAGCCCCAGCATTTT. Its translation is CAWMDRGPGNQPQHF. V usage is TRBV30 and J usage is TRBJ1-5, with TRBD1 matching over 11 bases. The V gene's germline CDR1 is GTSNPN and CDR2 SVGIG (reference sequence). This CDR3 is built from 15 residues. With V trimmed by 4 bases and J by 2 bases, 4 bases remained unmatched.